A selection of T cell receptor beta chains follows, all from one sample in a study of regulatory T cells in long-lasting Graves disease. TCRdb re-analysed the multiplex PCR reads in MiXCR, keeping a single row per CDR3 protein. The table lists 420,000 or so distinct CDR3 sequences, about a quarter of them singletons, with roughly a quarter in the top ten. Sequenced here: peripheral blood mononuclear cells (PBMCs), sampled when the disease was refractory, from a patient treated with antithyroid drugs. The source is a female donor with Graves disease. Both conserved end residues are part of each CDR3. The D gene is left open where the match is weak. Clone size is given for some rows only: seen once, a few or many times, or a class if the clone is expanded.

>once|TRBJ2-2|TRBV9|TRBD1
TGTGCCAGCAGAGAACAGGGGGCGAACACCGGGGAGCTGTTTTTT
CASREQGANTGELFF
>many|TRBJ1-1|TRBV6-5|.
TGTGCCAGCAGTTACCTCCTTGGCGGGACCACTGAAGCTTTCTTT
CASSYLLGGTTEAFF
>few|TRBJ1-2|TRBV7-9|TRBD1
TGTGCCAGCAGCACTACCCTGACAGGGGGTTATGGCTACACCTTC
CASSTTLTGGYGYTF
>many|TRBJ2-7|TRBV28|.
TGTGCCAGCAGTCGTGAAACCAACTACGAGCAGTACTTC
CASSRETNYEQYF
>.|TRBJ1-5|TRBV6-5|TRBD1
TGTGCCAGCAGTTCGGGACAGGGTGGTAGGGGCAATCAGCCCCAGCATTTT
CASSSGQGGRGNQPQHF
>few|TRBJ2-1|TRBV28|TRBD2
TGTGCCAGCAGTTTACCGGGACTAGCGGGAAATCATGAGCAGTTCTTC
CASSLPGLAGNHEQFF
>.|TRBJ2-7|TRBV20-1|.
TGCAGTGCACGGCTTGTGGAGAATTCCTACGAGCAGTACTTC
CSARLVENSYEQYF
>few|TRBJ2-7|TRBV29-1|.
TGCAGCGCCTGGGGCGGAGTCGGAGGTTACGAGCAGTACTTC
CSAWGGVGGYEQYF
>.|TRBJ2-5|TRBV7-9|.
TGTGCCAGCAGCTTCCGGACGAGGGAGACCCAGTACTTC
CASSFRTRETQYF
>.|TRBJ1-2|TRBV5-1|.
TGCGCCAGCAGCGAGGTCGGAGCTAACTATGGCTACACCTTC
CASSEVGANYGYTF
>few|TRBJ2-2|TRBV19|.
TGTGCCAGTATTAGTGGGCCCCGGGAGCTGTTTTTT
CASISGPRELFF
>many|TRBJ2-7|TRBV11-1|TRBD1
TGTGCCAGCAGCCGCGGGACAGGGAAGACCTACGAGCAGTACTTC
CASSRGTGKTYEQYF
>.|TRBJ2-1|TRBV15|.
TGTGCCACCAGCTCCGACCGCGGGGGCGAGTACAATGAGCAGTTCTTC
CATSSDRGGEYNEQFF
>few|TRBJ2-4|TRBV20-1|TRBD1
TGCAGTGCTCGCCCTCCTGGACAGGCGAGAAGCATTCAGTACTTC
CSARPPGQARSIQYF
>many|TRBJ2-7|TRBV20-1|.
TGCAGTGCTAGAGATCGGGACCAACTCTACGAGCAGTACTTC
CSARDRDQLYEQYF